The 26 T cell receptor beta chains in this list originate from one sample, sequenced in a study of early T cells in non-severe SARS-CoV-2 infection. TCRdb reprocessed the 5' RACE reads with MiXCR, giving one entry per CDR3 protein. In the table there are some 36,000 distinct CDR3 sequences, less than 8% of which are singletons. This specimen consisted of whole blood, obtained at baseline. Receptors originate from an adult who was a healthcare worker with PCR-confirmed SARS-CoV-2 infection or an uninfected control (not recorded which).

This clonotype was counted between two and nine times. The chain employs TRBV10-2 and TRBJ2-2; D unresolved. The V end lost 4 bases, the J end lost 6 bases, and 9 bases lay between the germline ends. Germline V gene sequence: CDR1 WSHSY, CDR2 SAAADI. This CDR3 has 13 amino acids. The chain's CDR3 is CASSVLQAGELFF. CDR3 in DNA: TGCGCCAGCAGTGTTCTGCAGGCCGGGGAGCTGTTTTTT.

This clonotype has a count of ten or more. The chain has TRBV24-1 and TRBJ2-7; 9 bases are a match to TRBD1. Germline V lookup: CDR1 KGHDR, CDR2 SFDVKD. The ends lost 10 bases at V and 6 bases at J; junction bases unmatched: 6. This CDR3 comprises 12 residues. CDR3 amino acids: CATPGQGCEQYF. The CDR3 DNA reads TGTGCCACACCGGGACAGGGCTGCGAGCAGTACTTC.

This clonotype was seen only a few times. The rearrangement joins TRBV18 to TRBJ2-3, with D possibly matching TRBD1 (5 bases). This CDR3 is built from 15 residues. Germline V lookup: CDR1 KGHSH, CDR2 LQKENI. V lost 0 bases to trimming and J lost 3 bases, with 10 bases between them. DNA for the CDR3: TGTGCCAGCTCACCACCGTTCCAGGGAACAGATACGCAGTATTTT. This translates into CASSPPFQGTDTQYF.

This clonotype has just a few counts. The genes are TRBV7-6 and TRBJ2-7; the D gene could be TRBD1 or TRBD2 (5 bases each). V was trimmed by 2 bases and J by 0 bases, leaving 14 bases between them. Germline CDR1 SGHVS, CDR2 FNYEAQ. The CDR3 totals 16 residues. CDR3 sequence: CASSLLGTYSSYEQYF. CDR3 in DNA: TGTGCCAGCAGCTTACTTGGGACCTACAGCTCCTACGAGCAGTACTTC.

By its share, this clonotype is medium-sized. The chain links TRBV6-6 to TRBJ2-3; the D gene could be TRBD1 or TRBD2 (6 bases each). The V and J ends lost 5 bases and 8 bases respectively, with 11 bases between them. The germline V gene encodes CDR1 MNHNY and CDR2 SVGAGI (reference sequence). The CDR3 spans 12 residues. This chain's CDR3 is CASSPKGGTQYF. CDR3 sequence (DNA): TGTGCCAGCAGTCCAAAGGGGGGTACGCAGTATTTT.

This clonotype has only a few counts. The V call is TRBV19, the J call TRBJ2-7; D may be TRBD2 (5 bases). V was clipped by 8 bases and J by 2 bases, with 13 bases between them. The germline V gene encodes CDR1 LNHDA and CDR2 SQIVND (reference sequence). The CDR3 spans 13 residues. The CDR3 protein is CASSSGLTYEQYF. The DNA of the CDR3 is TGTGCCAGTTCCTCGGGGTTAACCTACGAGCAGTACTTC.

This clonotype was detected a few times. The chain joins TRBV9 to TRBJ2-2; D uncertain. The germline CDR1 and CDR2 sequences are SGDLS and YYNGEE. Trimming removed 0 bases from V and 7 bases from J, with 10 bases in between. There are 14 residues in the CDR3. The CDR3: CASSVGNGGGELFF. CDR3 nucleotide sequence: TGTGCCAGCAGCGTAGGAAATGGTGGCGGGGAGCTGTTTTTT.

With respect to this clonotype: One end of the junction does not line up with germline, which may come from a read error. The chain employs TRBV7-9 and TRBJ1-2; D remains unclear. The CDR3 is 8 residues long. Germline assignment: CDR1 SEHNR and CDR2 FQNEAQ (reference sequence). The CDR3 nucleotides are TGTGCCAGCAGCTCCGTCGCCTTC. Translated, it gives CASSSVAF.

This clonotype appeared many times. The chain carries TRBV4-2 and TRBJ2-1, with 12 positions matching TRBD2. The CDR3 loop spans 14 amino acids. CDR1 is LGHNA and CDR2 is YNFKEQ in the germline V gene. V gave up 1 base and J gave up 9 bases; unmatched junction bases: 1. For the CDR3, the DNA is TGTGCCAGCAGCCAAGGGGGACTAGCGGGTGAGCAGTTCTTC. It encodes CASSQGGLAGEQFF.

This clonotype was seen a few times. The chain has TRBV6-1 and TRBJ1-4; 7 positions match TRBD1. The germline CDR1 and CDR2 sequences are MNHNS and SASEGT. This CDR3 contains 15 residues. Trimming at V came to 3 bases and at J to 8 bases, leaving 9 bases not matched to a gene. The CDR3 spells CASSDVWQGGEKLFF. For the CDR3, the DNA is TGTGCCAGCAGTGACGTGTGGCAGGGGGGCGAAAAACTGTTTTTT.

The V and J genes are TRBV5-1 and TRBJ2-7; D is possibly TRBD2 (6 bases). Deletions cut 6 bases from V and 4 bases from J, with 20 bases between. The CDR3 has 15 residues. Germline V CDR1 and CDR2: SGHRS, YFSETQ. CDR3 in amino acids: CASTSGRFSNYEQYF. The CDR3 DNA reads TGCGCCAGCACGAGTGGGAGGTTCTCAAATTACGAGCAGTACTTC.

This clonotype was seen more than once but under ten times. The chain combines TRBV7-6 with TRBJ1-1; 10 bases align to TRBD1. This CDR3 is built from 15 residues. Germline V CDR1 and CDR2: SGHVS, FNYEAQ. V lost 2 bases, J lost 2 bases, and 2 bases stayed unmatched. This CDR3 reads CASSLRDRGNTEAFF. The CDR3, as DNA: TGTGCCAGCAGCTTAAGGGACAGGGGCAACACTGAAGCTTTCTTT.

J is TRBJ2-5 and V is TRBV6-2 or TRBV6-3; 9 bases map to TRBD2. Per the germline V gene, CDR1 is MNHEY and CDR2 is SVGEGT. The CDR3 contains 15 residues. Trimming cost V 7 bases and J 1 base; bases outside gene matches: 7. The CDR3 DNA is TGTGCCAGCATGCTAGCGGGGTACCGCCAAGAGACCCAGTACTTC. It is translated as CASMLAGYRQETQYF.

There are many counts of this clonotype. The chain recombines TRBV5-1 with TRBJ2-7; 10 nucleotides match TRBD1. This CDR3 contains 15 residues. The junction had 8 bases not matched to a gene; V was cut back by 5 bases and J by 3 bases. Germline V gene data show CDR1 as SGHRS and CDR2 as YFSETQ. The CDR3, as DNA: TGCGCCAGCAGACTTGACAGGGGGCTAAGCTACGAGCAGTACTTC. Translation gives CASRLDRGLSYEQYF.

At least ten counts were recorded for this clonotype. This chain uses TRBV27 with TRBJ1-4; D unclear. Germline V CDR1 and CDR2: MNHEY, SMNVEV (reference sequence). This CDR3 spans 14 amino acids. The V and J ends lost 3 bases and 8 bases respectively, with 13 bases between them. CDR3 DNA: TGTGCCAGCAGTTTCAGGAACGGGGAGGAAAAACTGTTTTTT. Translated, it gives CASSFRNGEEKLFF.

This clonotype was counted many times. The rearrangement joins TRBV4-3 to TRBJ2-1; weak D call: TRBD2 (6 bases). Between the trimmed V and J ends, which lost 1 base and 5 bases, there was a span of 9 bases. Germline V CDR1 and CDR2: LGHNA, YSLEER. The CDR3 is made up of 14 amino acids. The DNA for the CDR3 is TGCGCCAGCAGCCAAGTCGGGAGAGACAATGAGCAGTTCTTC. This sequence encodes CASSQVGRDNEQFF.

This clonotype has more than one count but fewer than ten. The J gene is TRBJ2-3, the V gene TRBV27; 7 bases fit TRBD1. V lost 5 bases and J lost 4; bases outside the gene matches: 18. This CDR3 spans 18 amino acids. CDR1 is MNHEY, CDR2 SMNVEV, per germline (reference sequence). The chain's CDR3 is CASSLQPRRLTGADTQYF. The CDR3 DNA follows: TGTGCCAGCAGTCTTCAACCCCGACGCTTAACAGGGGCAGATACGCAGTATTTT.

In this sample, this clonotype turned up many times. The chain has TRBV30 and TRBJ2-7; D call uncertain. The CDR3 spans 13 residues. The V gene lost 0 bases and the J gene lost 2 bases, with 8 bases spanning the gap. CDR1 and CDR2 (germline): GTSNPN, SVGIG (reference sequence). The CDR3 here is CAWSVSGPYEQYF. The CDR3 region has the DNA TGTGCCTGGAGTGTTTCCGGTCCCTACGAGCAGTACTTC.

This clonotype was seen more than once but under ten times. The chain is built from TRBV2 and TRBJ1-4, with 8 bases that match TRBD1. Germline trimming cut 6 bases from V and 4 bases from J; bases unmatched to any gene: 7. The CDR3 spans 15 residues. In germline, CDR1 is SNHLY, CDR2 FYNNEI. The CDR3: CASSLRQGHNEKLFF. CDR3 sequence (DNA): TGTGCCAGCAGCTTAAGACAGGGGCATAATGAAAAACTGTTTTTT.

In this sample, this clonotype turned up many times. The chain couples TRBV20-1 to TRBJ2-1; 12 positions match TRBD2. Per the germline V gene, CDR1 is DFQATT and CDR2 is SNEGSKA (reference sequence). The CDR3 length is 17 residues. Trimming at V came to 1 base and at J to 8 bases, leaving 12 bases not matched to a gene. The CDR3 is CSARGAGRTSGMDEQFF. CDR3 nucleotides: TGCAGTGCTAGAGGGGCAGGGCGGACTAGCGGGATGGATGAGCAGTTCTTC.

CDR3 residues: CASSLDPHRDTGELFF. For the CDR3, the DNA is TGTGCCAGCAGCTTAGATCCGCACAGGGACACCGGGGAGCTGTTTTTT. This sequence joins TRBV11-2 and TRBJ2-2, with D possibly TRBD1 on 6 matching bases. The CDR3 contains 16 residues. V lost 0 bases and J 3 bases, leaving 11 bases between the germline ends. Per the germline V gene, CDR1 is SGHAT and CDR2 is FQNNGV. Drawing the rest from reference TRBV11-2 and TRBJ2-2, the complete variable domain is EAGVAQSPRYKIIEKRQSVAFWCNPISGHATLYWYQQILGQGPKLLIQFQNNGVVDDSQLPKDRFSAERLKGVDSTLKIQPAKLEDSAVYLCASSLDPHRDTGELFFGEGSRLTVL.

The V call is TRBV9, the J call TRBJ2-3, with D maybe TRBD2 (6 bases). CDR1 is SGDLS, CDR2 YYNGEE, per germline. The CDR3 extends over 15 amino acids. V was pared by 4 bases and J by 2 bases, with 14 bases between. CDR3 loop: CASSTGGIPTDTQYF. The DNA for the CDR3 is TGTGCCAGCAGCACGGGCGGGATACCCACAGATACGCAGTATTTT.

This clonotype was recorded many times. The CDR3 loop reads CSVVSGQPPSYEQYF. CDR3 nucleotide sequence: TGCAGCGTTGTGTCGGGACAGCCACCCTCCTACGAGCAGTACTTC. V gene TRBV29-1 combines with J gene TRBJ2-7; 7 bases agree with TRBD1. Germline CDR1 reads SQVTM; CDR2 reads ANQGSEA. V lost 4 bases, J lost 0 bases, and 9 bases stayed unmatched. The CDR3 totals 15 residues.

This clonotype was found a few times. The chain combines TRBV7-2 with TRBJ2-1; D unresolved. This CDR3 is built from 16 residues. Trimming pared 4 bases from V and 4 bases from J, leaving 17 bases between. Germline loops: CDR1 SGHTA, CDR2 FQGNSA. CDR3 protein: CASSSTGSSTYNEQFF. Written as DNA, the CDR3 is TGTGCCAGCAGCTCTACGGGCTCCTCCACATACAATGAGCAGTTCTTC.

Concerning this clonotype itself: Since no conserved phenylalanine or tryptophan closes the CDR3, a read error is the likely cause. The V and J genes are TRBV30 and TRBJ2-1; D gene unclear. Germline assignment: CDR1 GTSNPN and CDR2 SVGIG (reference sequence). CDR3 length: 10 residues. The V end lost 8 bases, the J end lost 7 bases, and 9 bases lay between the germline ends. The CDR3 region is CAGRRNEQFS. As DNA, the CDR3 is TGTGCCGGACGTAGGAATGAGCAGTTCTCC.

This clonotype was recorded a few times. The rearrangement links TRBV27 to TRBJ1-2; 10 nucleotides align to TRBD1. V lost 6 bases, J lost 0 bases, and 7 bases stayed unmatched. This CDR3 contains 16 residues. The germline V gene has CDR1 MNHEY and CDR2 SMNVEV (reference sequence). CDR3 region: CASSVDRGSSNYGYTF. The CDR3 DNA follows: TGTGCCAGCAGCGTGGACAGGGGGTCGTCTAACTATGGCTACACCTTC.